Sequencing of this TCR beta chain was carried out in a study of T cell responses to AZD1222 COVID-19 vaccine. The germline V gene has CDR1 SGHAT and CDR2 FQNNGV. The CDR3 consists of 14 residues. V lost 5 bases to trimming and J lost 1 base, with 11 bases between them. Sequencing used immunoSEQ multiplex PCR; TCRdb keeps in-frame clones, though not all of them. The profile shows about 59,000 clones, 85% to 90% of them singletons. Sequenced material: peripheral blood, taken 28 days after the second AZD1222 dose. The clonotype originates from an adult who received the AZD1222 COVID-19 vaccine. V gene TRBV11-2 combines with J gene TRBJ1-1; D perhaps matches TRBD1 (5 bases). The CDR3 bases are TGTGCCAGCAGCGCCCTGGGGGGGAACACTGAAGCTTTCTTT. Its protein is CASSALGGNTEAFF.